A selection of T cell receptor beta chains follows, all from one sample in a study of OX40 agonist ivuxolimab in advanced cancers. Here immunoSEQ multiplex PCR was the method, and the copy in TCRdb shows in-frame clones only, minus some. In the table there are approximately 40,000 clones, approximately 82% of which are singletons. The source was CD4+ or CD8+ T cells sorted from blood, collected in a trial of the OX40 agonist ivuxolimab. The receptors come from an adult with an advanced solid tumor such as melanoma, head and neck, liver or kidney cancer. CDR3s include the opening cysteine and the closing phenylalanine or tryptophan. D genes are given only for firm matches. Clone sizes are given selectively: once, few, many, or a class where the clone is expanded.

V gene: TRBV5-4
clone size: -
J gene: TRBJ2-7
D gene: TRBD2
CDR3 protein: CASSLFGLAGVREQYF
CDR3 DNA: TGTGCCAGCAGCTTGTTCGGACTAGCGGGAGTGAGGGAGCAGTACTTC

V gene: TRBV5-6
clone size: -
J gene: TRBJ2-5
D gene: -
CDR3 protein: CASSVDTGTGVETQYF
CDR3 DNA: TGTGCCAGCAGCGTTGACACCGGGACGGGGGTTGAGACCCAGTACTTC

V gene: TRBV5-6
clone size: -
J gene: TRBJ2-2
D gene: -
CDR3 protein: CASSLVGTTNTGELFF
CDR3 DNA: TGTGCCAGCAGCTTGGTGGGGACAACGAACACCGGGGAGCTGTTTTTT

V gene: TRBV5-1
clone size: -
J gene: TRBJ2-7
D gene: TRBD2
CDR3 protein: CASSPGLAGGRLDF
CDR3 DNA: TGCGCCAGCAGCCCCGGACTAGCGGGAGGAAGGCTGGACTTC

V gene: TRBV19
clone size: -
J gene: TRBJ2-7
D gene: TRBD1
CDR3 protein: CASSIAANRDRASYEQYF
CDR3 DNA: TGTGCCAGTAGTATTGCCGCCAACCGGGACAGGGCGTCCTACGAGCAGTACTTC

V gene: TRBV19
clone size: -
J gene: TRBJ1-2
D gene: -
CDR3 protein: CASSIRGSNYGYTF
CDR3 DNA: TGTGCCAGTAGTATCCGGGGCTCCAACTATGGCTACACCTTC

V gene: TRBV7-9
clone size: -
J gene: TRBJ1-5
D gene: -
CDR3 protein: CASSLQGGVGGQPQHF
CDR3 DNA: TGTGCCAGCAGCCTACAAGGAGGGGTGGGTGGTCAGCCCCAGCATTTT

V gene: TRBV27
clone size: once
J gene: TRBJ2-1
D gene: TRBD2
CDR3 protein: CASSSNLGLAGGNEQFF
CDR3 DNA: TGTGCCAGCAGTTCTAATTTGGGACTAGCGGGAGGAAATGAGCAGTTCTTC

V gene: TRBV6-5
clone size: -
J gene: TRBJ2-2
D gene: TRBD2
CDR3 protein: CASSYSPAGVTGELFF
CDR3 DNA: TGTGCCAGCAGTTACTCGCCAGCGGGAGTAACCGGGGAGCTGTTTTTT

V gene: TRBV25-1
clone size: -
J gene: TRBJ2-1
D gene: TRBD2
CDR3 protein: CASSVREGNEQFF
CDR3 DNA: TGTGCCAGCAGTGTCCGGGAGGGGAATGAGCAGTTCTTC

V gene: TRBV28
clone size: few
J gene: TRBJ2-7
D gene: TRBD2
CDR3 protein: CASSLPLATYEQYF
CDR3 DNA: TGTGCCAGCAGTTTACCACTAGCGACCTACGAGCAGTACTTC

V gene: TRBV2
clone size: -
J gene: TRBJ2-1
D gene: -
CDR3 protein: CAALSRSYNEQFF
CDR3 DNA: TGTGCCGCGCTGAGTCGCTCCTACAATGAGCAGTTCTTC

V gene: TRBV27
clone size: -
J gene: TRBJ1-6
D gene: TRBD1
CDR3 protein: CASSLGTGGSNSPLHF
CDR3 DNA: TGTGCCAGCAGTTTAGGGACAGGGGGCTCCAATTCACCCCTCCACTTT

V gene: TRBV6-1
clone size: -
J gene: TRBJ2-1
D gene: TRBD2
CDR3 protein: CASSIGLAGYNEQFF
CDR3 DNA: TGTGCCAGCAGTATCGGACTAGCGGGCTACAATGAGCAGTTCTTC

V gene: TRBV27
clone size: -
J gene: TRBJ2-7
D gene: TRBD1
CDR3 protein: CASSLSPDRRYEQYF
CDR3 DNA: TGTGCCAGCAGTTTATCGCCGGACAGGCGGTACGAGCAGTACTTC

V gene: TRBV5-1
clone size: -
J gene: TRBJ2-2
D gene: -
CDR3 protein: CASSLIPKTNTGELFF
CDR3 DNA: TGCGCCAGCAGCTTGATCCCAAAAACGAACACCGGGGAGCTGTTTTTT

V gene: TRBV7-2
clone size: -
J gene: TRBJ2-7
D gene: -
CDR3 protein: CASSGWGAKDEQYF
CDR3 DNA: TGTGCCAGCAGTGGATGGGGGGCTAAGGACGAGCAGTACTTC

V gene: TRBV7-8
clone size: few
J gene: TRBJ2-6
D gene: -
CDR3 protein: CASSPVYGANVLTF
CDR3 DNA: TGTGCCAGCAGCCCTGTGTATGGGGCCAACGTCCTGACTTTC

V gene: TRBV9
clone size: -
J gene: TRBJ1-2
D gene: TRBD1
CDR3 protein: CASSALTGLGHYGYTF
CDR3 DNA: TGTGCCAGCAGCGCCCTGACAGGGCTCGGTCACTATGGCTACACCTTC

V gene: TRBV9
clone size: -
J gene: TRBJ2-7
D gene: TRBD1
CDR3 protein: CASSVYGTGYDEQYF
CDR3 DNA: TGTGCCAGCAGCGTATATGGGACAGGTTACGACGAGCAGTACTTC